This T cell receptor (beta chain) comes out of a study of radiation and T cells in renal cell carcinoma (dated by TCRdb to the early 2020s). Concerning the study at large: TCR beta sequencing covered 53 samples in total, comprising about 26 tumors and roughly 27 peripheral blood samples. Across all 50 or so samples, 4,000,000 or so unique CDR3 nucleotide sequences encoding about 2.7 million unique CDR3 amino acid sequences were identified.

Overall study outcomes, separate from this receptor: Higher TCR clonality was observed in irradiated tumors than in controls, with an average of roughly 54% of the repertoire accounted for by the top 100 clonotypes, compared with 43% in nephrectomy-only tumors. Effects of radiation dose or scheduling on the TCR repertoire could not be addressed with the single-armed trial design. Irradiated tumors contained more dominant CDR3 motifs, and these motifs occupied a larger share of the repertoire than in control tumors. Only small tumor regions of 0.75 to 1 g were available, so intratumoral heterogeneity was not captured. Because no pretreatment tumor biopsies were available, whether clonotypes were present in the tumor at baseline could not be determined. An increase in top tumor clonotypes in blood was observed from baseline to 2 weeks post-radiation, followed by contraction by 4 weeks, which was taken to suggest transient expansion of tumor-resident clones.

This clone showed up many times. The target of this receptor is not known. Base qualities were left out, and no much larger clone turns up one base away. TCR beta libraries were generated from genomic DNA with the immunoSEQ kit, following the manufacturer's recommendations. To prepare libraries, a first multiplex PCR with proprietary primers was run, followed by a second PCR that added unique barcodes, and a bead cleanup was done after each round. Each sample batch included a kit-provided positive control reaction and a negative control reaction. The final libraries underwent checking on an Agilent 4200 TapeStation D1000 ScreenTape, volumetric pooling, and quantification by qPCR. An Illumina NextSeq500 fitted with a MidOutput 150-cycle cartridge performed the sequencing, running 156 Read1 cycles and 15 Index1 cycles with the kit's custom primers. The pooled library was loaded at about 1 pM with about 20% PhiX control spiked in. Concerning the study's data processing: Vendor-processed data were analyzed in R, with a clonotype defined as all T cells sharing the same CDR3 nucleotide sequence. For clone abundance analyses, frequencies were normalized to the 10,000 most abundant clones in each sample. Public T cell clones, averaging fewer than five per sample, were removed before analysis. Dominant motif analysis used ImmunoMap with the PAM10 matrix, gap penalty 30 and homology threshold 0.3; motifs with cumulative frequency at least 0.01 counted as dominant. An abundance difference of at least 32-fold between compartments was the criterion for calling clonotypes tumor-enriched or baseline blood-enriched. Similarity between tumor and blood repertoires was quantified using the Baroni-Urbani and Buser coefficient, and groups were compared with two-tailed Wilcoxon tests in R. TCRdb's version of the immuneACCESS table is confined to in-frame rearrangements and falls short of the full clone set. An unresolved V gene accounts for under half of the shortfall where checked; the remainder is of unknown origin. Clone size and V and J calls were adopted from that table, with D and trimming inferred from the DNA. This sample holds around 16,000 clones; roughly 50% were observed only once. Clones ranked in the top ten supply almost 40% of the sample.

Reading the germline V gene gives CDR1 MNHNS and CDR2 SASEGT. V is pruned by 4 bases and J by 4 bases, leaving 5 bases of the junction without a gene match. Reading from cysteine to phenylalanine, the CDR3 counts 16 amino acids. Only the CDR3 portion is preserved as DNA: 48 bases, with reading frame beginning at the first base. The sample's time point, from its label and the paper: tumor resected at nephrectomy. What this sample's treatment or condition label stands for: 15 Gy SBRT to primary tumor, nephrectomy 4 weeks later. Samples were obtained from a clinical trial, in which 15 Gy stereotactic body radiation therapy was delivered to primary renal cell carcinomas and nephrectomy was performed 4 weeks later. Renal cell carcinoma with clear cell pathology was present in all patients. Tumors were mechanically dissociated, digested with collagenase/hyaluronidase at 37 °C, processed in gentleMACS C tubes, and stored in liquid nitrogen. Genomic DNA for TCR sequencing was prepared using the QIAamp DNA Blood Mini Kit (Qiagen). Only samples passing all quality control checks were included in the analyses.

Sequenced here: tumor tissue, sampled from a patient whose treatment included radiotherapy and nephrectomy. This receptor was taken from a woman aged 55-70 years with renal cell carcinoma. Recombination joined TRBV6-1 with TRBJ1-6; the junction holds 9 bases that match TRBD1. The nucleotides read TGTGCCAGCAGTGGACGACAGGGGGGATATAATTCACCCCTCCACTTT. Translated, this is CASSGRQGGYNSPLHF.